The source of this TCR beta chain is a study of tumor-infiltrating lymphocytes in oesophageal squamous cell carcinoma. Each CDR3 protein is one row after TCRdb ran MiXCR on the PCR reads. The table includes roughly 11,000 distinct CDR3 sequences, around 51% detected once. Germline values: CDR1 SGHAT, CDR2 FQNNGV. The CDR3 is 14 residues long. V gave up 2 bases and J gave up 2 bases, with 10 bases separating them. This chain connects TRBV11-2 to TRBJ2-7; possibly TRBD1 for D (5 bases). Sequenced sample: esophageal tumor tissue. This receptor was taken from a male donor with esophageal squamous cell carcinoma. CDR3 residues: CASSLRQGTYEQYF. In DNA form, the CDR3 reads TGTGCCAGCAGCTTACGCCAGGGTACCTACGAGCAGTACTTC.